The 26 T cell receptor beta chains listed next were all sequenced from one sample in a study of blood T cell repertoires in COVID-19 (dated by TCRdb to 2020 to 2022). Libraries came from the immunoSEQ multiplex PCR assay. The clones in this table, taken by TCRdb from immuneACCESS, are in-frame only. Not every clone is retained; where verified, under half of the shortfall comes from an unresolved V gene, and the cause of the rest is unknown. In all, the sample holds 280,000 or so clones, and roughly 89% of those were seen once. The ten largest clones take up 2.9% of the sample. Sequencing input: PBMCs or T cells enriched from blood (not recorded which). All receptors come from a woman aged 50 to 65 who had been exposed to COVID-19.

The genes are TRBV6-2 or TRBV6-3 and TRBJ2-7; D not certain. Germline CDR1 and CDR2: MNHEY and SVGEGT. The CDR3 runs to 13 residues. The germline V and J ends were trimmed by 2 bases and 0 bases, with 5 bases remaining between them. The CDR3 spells CASSYRSSYEQYF. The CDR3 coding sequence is TGTGCCAGCAGTTACAGGAGCTCCTACGAGCAGTACTTC.

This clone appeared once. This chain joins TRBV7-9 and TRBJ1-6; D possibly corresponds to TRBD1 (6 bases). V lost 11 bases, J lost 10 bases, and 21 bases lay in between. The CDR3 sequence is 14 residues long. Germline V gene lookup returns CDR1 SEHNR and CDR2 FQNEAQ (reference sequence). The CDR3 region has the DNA TGTGCCGGTGAGGGAACAGGGAGAGGATCACCCCTCCACTTT. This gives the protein CAGEGTGRGSPLHF. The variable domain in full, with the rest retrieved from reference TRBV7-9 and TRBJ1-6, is DTGVSQNPRHKITKRGQNVTFRCDPISEHNRLYWYRQTLGQGPEFLTYFQNEAQLEKSRLLSDRFSAERPKGSFSTLEIQRTEQGDSAMYLCAGEGTGRGSPLHFGNGTRLTVT.

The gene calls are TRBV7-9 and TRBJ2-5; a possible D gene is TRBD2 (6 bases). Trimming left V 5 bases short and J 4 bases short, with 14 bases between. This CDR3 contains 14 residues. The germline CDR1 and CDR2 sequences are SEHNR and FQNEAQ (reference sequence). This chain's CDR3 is CASSRPTSGETQYF. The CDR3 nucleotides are TGTGCCAGCAGCCGACCGACTAGTGGAGAGACCCAGTACTTC.

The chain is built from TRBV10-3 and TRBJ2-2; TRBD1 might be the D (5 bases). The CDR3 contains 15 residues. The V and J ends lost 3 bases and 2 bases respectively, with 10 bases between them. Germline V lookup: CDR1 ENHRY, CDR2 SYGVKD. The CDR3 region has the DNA TGTGCCATCAGTGAAGGCCAGGGTAACACCGGGGAGCTGTTTTTT. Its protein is CAISEGQGNTGELFF.

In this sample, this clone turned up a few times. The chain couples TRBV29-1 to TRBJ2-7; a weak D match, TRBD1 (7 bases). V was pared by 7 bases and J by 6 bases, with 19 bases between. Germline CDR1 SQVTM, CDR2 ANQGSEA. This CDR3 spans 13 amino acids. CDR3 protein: CSGTPGGGIEQYF. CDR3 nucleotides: TGCAGCGGGACCCCAGGGGGAGGAATCGAGCAGTACTTC.

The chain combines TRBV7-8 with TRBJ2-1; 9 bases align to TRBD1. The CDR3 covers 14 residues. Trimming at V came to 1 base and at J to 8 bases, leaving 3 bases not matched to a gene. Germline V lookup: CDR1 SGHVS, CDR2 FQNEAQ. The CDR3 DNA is TGTGCCAGCAGCTTAGACAGGGGGCGGGATGAGCAGTTCTTC. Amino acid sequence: CASSLDRGRDEQFF.

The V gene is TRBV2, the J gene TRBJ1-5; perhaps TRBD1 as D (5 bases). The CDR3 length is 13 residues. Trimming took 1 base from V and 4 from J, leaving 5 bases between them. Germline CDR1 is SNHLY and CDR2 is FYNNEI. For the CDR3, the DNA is TGTGCCAGCAGTGAAGGACAGAATCAGCCCCAGCATTTT. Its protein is CASSEGQNQPQHF.

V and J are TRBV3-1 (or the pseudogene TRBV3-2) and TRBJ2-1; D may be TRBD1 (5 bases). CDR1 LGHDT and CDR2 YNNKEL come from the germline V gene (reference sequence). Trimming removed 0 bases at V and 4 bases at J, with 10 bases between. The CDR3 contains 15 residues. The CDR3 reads CASSQEGVGYNEQFF. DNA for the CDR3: TGTGCCAGCAGCCAAGAAGGGGTAGGGTACAATGAGCAGTTCTTC.

The CDR3 protein is CATSDLPEKDRGYNEQFF. The DNA for the CDR3 is TGTGCCACCAGTGATTTGCCAGAGAAGGACAGGGGCTACAATGAGCAGTTCTTC. The genes are TRBV24-1 and TRBJ2-1; 9 bases align to TRBD1. Unmatched junction bases numbered 8, after V lost 0 bases and J lost 3 bases. Germline lookup yields CDR1 KGHDR and CDR2 SFDVKD. This CDR3 region has 18 residues.

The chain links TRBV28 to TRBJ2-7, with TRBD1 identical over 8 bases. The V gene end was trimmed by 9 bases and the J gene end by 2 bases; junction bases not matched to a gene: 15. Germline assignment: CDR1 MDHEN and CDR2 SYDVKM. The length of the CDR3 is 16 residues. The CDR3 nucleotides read TGTGCCAGTCAGGGGGCCTCGCTACCCCATACCTACGAGCAGTACTTC. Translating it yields CASQGASLPHTYEQYF.

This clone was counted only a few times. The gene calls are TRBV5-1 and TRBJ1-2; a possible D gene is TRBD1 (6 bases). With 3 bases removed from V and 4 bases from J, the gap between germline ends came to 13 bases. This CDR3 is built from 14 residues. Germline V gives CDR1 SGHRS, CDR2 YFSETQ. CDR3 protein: CASSSTQGPYGYTF. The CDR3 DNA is TGCGCCAGCAGCTCCACCCAGGGGCCCTATGGCTACACCTTC.

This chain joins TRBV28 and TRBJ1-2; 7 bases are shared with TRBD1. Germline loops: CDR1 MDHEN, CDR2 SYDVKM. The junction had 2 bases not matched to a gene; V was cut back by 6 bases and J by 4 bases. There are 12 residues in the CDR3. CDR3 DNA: TGTGCCAGCAGACAGGGGCCCTATGGCTACACCTTC. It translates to CASRQGPYGYTF.

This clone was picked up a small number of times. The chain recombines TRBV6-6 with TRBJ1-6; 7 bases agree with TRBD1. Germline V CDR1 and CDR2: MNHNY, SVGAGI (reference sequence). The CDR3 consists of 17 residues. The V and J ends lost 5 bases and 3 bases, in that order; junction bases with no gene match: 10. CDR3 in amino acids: CASSLGTATFYNSPLHF. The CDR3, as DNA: TGTGCCAGCAGTCTTGGGACAGCCACTTTCTATAATTCACCCCTCCACTTT.

This CDR3 is CASSSRLGANTGELFF. CDR3 coding DNA: TGTGCCAGCAGCTCCCGACTAGGCGCGAACACCGGGGAGCTGTTTTTT. V and J are TRBV3-1 (or the pseudogene TRBV3-2) and TRBJ2-2; D might be TRBD2 (6 bases). Trimming left V 5 bases short and J 0 bases short, with 13 bases between. The germline V gene encodes CDR1 LGHDT and CDR2 YNNKEL (reference sequence). The CDR3 loop spans 16 amino acids.

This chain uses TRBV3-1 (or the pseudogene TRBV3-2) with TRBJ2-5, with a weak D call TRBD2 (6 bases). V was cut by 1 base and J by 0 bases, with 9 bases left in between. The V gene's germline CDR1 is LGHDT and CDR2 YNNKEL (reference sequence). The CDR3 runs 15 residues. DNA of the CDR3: TGTGCCAGCAGCCAAGTCCGGGACTACCAAGAGACCCAGTACTTC. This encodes CASSQVRDYQETQYF.

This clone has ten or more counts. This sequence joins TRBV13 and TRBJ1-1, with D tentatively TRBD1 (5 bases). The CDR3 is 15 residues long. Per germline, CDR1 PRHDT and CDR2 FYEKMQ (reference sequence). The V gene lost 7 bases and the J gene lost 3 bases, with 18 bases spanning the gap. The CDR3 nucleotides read TGTGCCAGCACATATCAGGGAACGGCTTACACTGAAGCTTTCTTT. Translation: CASTYQGTAYTEAFF.

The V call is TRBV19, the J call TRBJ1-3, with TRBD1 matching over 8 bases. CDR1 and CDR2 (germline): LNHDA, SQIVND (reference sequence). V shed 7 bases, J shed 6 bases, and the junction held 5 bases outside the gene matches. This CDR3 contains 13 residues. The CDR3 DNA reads TGTGCCAGTAAGGACAGGGTTAAAAACACCATATATTTT. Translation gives CASKDRVKNTIYF.

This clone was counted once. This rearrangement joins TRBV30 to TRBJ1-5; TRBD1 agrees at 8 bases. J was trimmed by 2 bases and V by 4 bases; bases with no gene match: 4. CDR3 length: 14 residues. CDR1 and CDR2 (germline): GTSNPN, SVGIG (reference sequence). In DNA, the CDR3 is TGTGCCTGGACAGGGGGCCTCGGCAATCAGCCCCAGCATTTT. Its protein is CAWTGGLGNQPQHF.

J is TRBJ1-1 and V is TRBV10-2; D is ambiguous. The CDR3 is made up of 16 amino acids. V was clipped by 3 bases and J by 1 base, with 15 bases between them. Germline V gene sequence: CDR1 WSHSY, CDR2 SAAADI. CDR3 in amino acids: CASSDGRRQPNTEAFF. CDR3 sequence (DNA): TGCGCCAGCAGTGATGGTCGGAGGCAGCCGAACACTGAAGCTTTCTTT.

The CDR3 bases are TGTGCCAGCAGCTTTGGACACCGATCTAACTATGGCTACACCTTC. Encoded protein: CASSFGHRSNYGYTF. This chain joins TRBV3-1 (or the pseudogene TRBV3-2) and TRBJ1-2; D may be TRBD1 (5 bases). Per germline, CDR1 LGHDT and CDR2 YNNKEL (reference sequence). V lost 5 bases, J lost 0 bases, and 13 bases lay in between. This CDR3 is 15 amino acids long.

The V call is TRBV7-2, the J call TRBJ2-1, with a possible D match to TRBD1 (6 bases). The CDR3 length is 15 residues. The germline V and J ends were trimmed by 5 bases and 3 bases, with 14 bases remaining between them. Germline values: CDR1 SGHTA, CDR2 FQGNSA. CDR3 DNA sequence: TGTGCCAGCAGCGGTCCTATGGACAGCTACAATGAGCAGTTCTTC. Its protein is CASSGPMDSYNEQFF.

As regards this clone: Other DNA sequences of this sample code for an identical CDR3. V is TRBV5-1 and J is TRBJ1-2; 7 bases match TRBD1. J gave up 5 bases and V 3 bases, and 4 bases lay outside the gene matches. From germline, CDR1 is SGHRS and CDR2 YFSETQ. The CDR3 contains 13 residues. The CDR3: CASSSTGNYGYTF. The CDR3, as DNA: TGCGCCAGCAGCTCGACAGGGAATTATGGCTACACCTTC.

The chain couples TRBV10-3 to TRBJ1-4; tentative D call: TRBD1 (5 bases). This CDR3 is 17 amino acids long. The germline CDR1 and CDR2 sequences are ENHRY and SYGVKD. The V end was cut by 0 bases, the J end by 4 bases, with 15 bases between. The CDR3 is CAISESTWGGINEKLFF. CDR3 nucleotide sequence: TGTGCCATCAGTGAGTCGACTTGGGGGGGAATTAATGAAAAACTGTTTTTT.

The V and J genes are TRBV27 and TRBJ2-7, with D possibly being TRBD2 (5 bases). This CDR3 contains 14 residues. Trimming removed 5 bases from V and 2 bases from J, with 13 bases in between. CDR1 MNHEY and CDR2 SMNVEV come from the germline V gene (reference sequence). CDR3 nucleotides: TGTGCCAGCAGTCCTTGGACGGGGACCTACGAGCAGTACTTC. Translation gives CASSPWTGTYEQYF.

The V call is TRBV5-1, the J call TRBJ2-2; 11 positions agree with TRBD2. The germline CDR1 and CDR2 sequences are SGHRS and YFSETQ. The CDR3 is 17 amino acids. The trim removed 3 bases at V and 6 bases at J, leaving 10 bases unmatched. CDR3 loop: CASSWGSGTSGPGELFF. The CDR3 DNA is TGCGCCAGCAGCTGGGGATCCGGGACTAGCGGTCCCGGGGAGCTGTTTTTT.

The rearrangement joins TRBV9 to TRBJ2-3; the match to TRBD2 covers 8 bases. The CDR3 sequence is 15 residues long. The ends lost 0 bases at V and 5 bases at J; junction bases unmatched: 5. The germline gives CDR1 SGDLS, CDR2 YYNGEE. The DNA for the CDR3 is TGTGCCAGCAGCGTAGACGGGGGGGCCGGAGATACGCAGTATTTT. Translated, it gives CASSVDGGAGDTQYF.